This TCR beta chain came from a study of blood T cells in healthy people across ages. This clonotype was observed once. With a J-beta primer mix and a sample-barcoded 5' primer, a second PCR ran about 7 to 12 cycles. Each CDR3 protein gets one entry after TCRdb re-called the 5' RACE reads with MiXCR. Counted here are about 1.8 million distinct CDR3 sequences, around half occurring once; the ten biggest clones make up over 2%. The TCR sequence derives from a woman between 40 and 50 years old in good health. Specimen: blood.

This CDR3 reads CATSISGGRRTDTQYF. The CDR3 DNA is TGTGCCACCAGCATTTCAGGGGGCAGGAGAACAGATACGCAGTATTTT. The chain uses TRBV15 and TRBJ2-3; 8 bases are shared with TRBD1. The CDR3 contains 16 residues. J lost 3 bases, V lost 4 bases, and 9 bases had no gene match. Germline V gene sequence: CDR1 LNHNV, CDR2 YYDKDF (reference sequence).